The T cell receptor (beta chain) under discussion was sequenced for a study of blood T cell repertoires in COVID-19. In the authors' workflow: Estimates of nucleated cell counts were drawn from the amplification of reference gene primers. Data came from immunoSEQ multiplex PCR; TCRdb stores just in-frame clones and leaves some out. V, J and clone size reflect that table, while D and trimming were determined from the DNA. Seen here are fewer than 350,000 clones, around 90% observed once, and the top ten hold roughly 4.3%. The V end was cut by 3 bases, the J end by 7 bases, with 12 bases between. This CDR3 region has 13 residues. The age range of participants was about 18 to 95 years, with residence in about two dozen US areas.

The sequence was collected from a woman aged 25 to 39 with acute COVID-19. The chain links TRBV12-3 or TRBV12-4 to TRBJ1-1; D ambiguous. Sequenced: PBMCs or T cells enriched from blood (not recorded which). CDR3 loop: CASSLARDIEAFF. As DNA, the CDR3 is TGTGCCAGCAGTTTGGCCCGGGATATTGAAGCTTTCTTT.